This TCR beta chain was captured in a study of memory CD4+ T cells and cytomegalovirus serostatus. Notes on the study in general: About 40% of the roughly 160 known CMV-associated TCRbeta sequences appeared in CD4+ memory.

Single viable CD3+CD4+CD8-CD45RO+ cells were sorted as the memory CD4+ T cells. Note on this clone: Antigen specificity is unknown.

Data came from immunoSEQ multiplex PCR; TCRdb stores just in-frame clones and leaves some out. The repertoire has about 45,000 clones, just under 80% of them found once; the top ten carry approximately 0.97%. Germline V gene lookup returns CDR1 MGHDK and CDR2 SYGVNS. The CDR3 sequence is 12 residues long. V was cut by 3 bases and J by 1 base, with 3 bases left in between. The source is an adult in good health and CMV-seronegative. The chain recombines TRBV25-1 with TRBJ2-5; D remains ambiguous. Sequenced: memory CD4+ T cells from blood. The CDR3 sequence: CASSEVQETQYF. CDR3 bases: TGTGCCAGCAGTGAGGTCCAAGAGACCCAGTACTTC.